This T cell receptor (beta chain) comes out of a study of T cell responses to AZD1222 COVID-19 vaccine. Only in-frame clones appear in the TCRdb table, and some are missing; sequencing was by immunoSEQ multiplex PCR. The sample shows some 90,000 clones, roughly 90% of them seen only once. With 4 bases removed from V and 2 bases from J, the gap between germline ends came to 17 bases. Germline-derived CDR1 and CDR2 are SGDLS and YYNGEE. The CDR3 spans 16 residues. The TCR comes from an adult in good health. The source material was peripheral blood, sampled on day 0 of AZD1222 vaccination. The gene calls are TRBV9 and TRBJ2-3; tentative D call: TRBD1 (6 bases). The CDR3 bases are TGTGCCAGCAGCCACCCGACAGGTACCTCCACAGATACGCAGTATTTT. Translation gives CASSHPTGTSTDTQYF.